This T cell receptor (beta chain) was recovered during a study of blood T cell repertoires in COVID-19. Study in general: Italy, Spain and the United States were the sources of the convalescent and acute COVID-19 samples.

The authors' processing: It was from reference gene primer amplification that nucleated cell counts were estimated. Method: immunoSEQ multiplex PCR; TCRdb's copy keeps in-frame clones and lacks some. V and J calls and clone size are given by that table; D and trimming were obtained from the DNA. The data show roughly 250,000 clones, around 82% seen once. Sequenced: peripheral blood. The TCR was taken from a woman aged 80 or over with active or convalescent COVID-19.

CDR3 bases: TGTGCCAGCAGGAGTCTTAATCAGCCCCAGCATTTT. It encodes CASRSLNQPQHF. The rearrangement links TRBV6-5 to TRBJ1-5; unclear D gene. Trimming removed 6 bases from V and 4 bases from J, with 7 bases in between. This CDR3 is 12 amino acids long. Germline V gene data show CDR1 as MNHEY and CDR2 as SVGAGI.